One T cell receptor (beta chain) is described in this entry. The antigen remains undetermined. The data are from a study of blood T cells in healthy people across ages. Study-level results: Long-lived donors carried more naive CD4+ cells and greater diversity than aged donors.

This CDR3 contains 12 residues. Germline trimming cut 5 bases from V and 5 bases from J; bases unmatched to any gene: 5. CDR1 is DFQATT, CDR2 SNEGSKA, per germline (reference sequence). The use of a sample-barcoded 5' primer and a J-beta primer mix characterized a second PCR of roughly 7 to 11 cycles. TCRdb itself ran the 5' RACE reads through MiXCR, one entry per CDR3 protein. This table holds over 600,000 distinct CDR3 sequences, around three fifths found once. This TCR was sampled from a man between 35 and 55 years old in good health. The specimen was blood. The chain recombines TRBV20-1 with TRBJ2-5; 7 bases map to TRBD2. The CDR3 sequence: CSAGAGPETQYF. CDR3 bases: TGCAGTGCTGGAGCGGGGCCGGAGACCCAGTACTTC.